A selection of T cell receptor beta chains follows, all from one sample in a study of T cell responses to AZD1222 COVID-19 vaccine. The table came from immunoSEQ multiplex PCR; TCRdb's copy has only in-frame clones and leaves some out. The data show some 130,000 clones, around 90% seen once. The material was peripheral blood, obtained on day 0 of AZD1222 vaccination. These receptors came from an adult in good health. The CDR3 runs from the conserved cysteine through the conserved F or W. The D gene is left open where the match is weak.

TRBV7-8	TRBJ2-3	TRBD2	CASSLVSSGRSDTQYF
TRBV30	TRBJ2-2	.	CAWSELVVPGELFF
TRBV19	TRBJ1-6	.	CASSSAGGNSPLHF
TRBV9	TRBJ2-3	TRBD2	CASSASTSGRARDTQYF
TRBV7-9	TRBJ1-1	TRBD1	CASSYLDRGTEAFF
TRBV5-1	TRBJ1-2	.	CASSLLGGAGGYTF
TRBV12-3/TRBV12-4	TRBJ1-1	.	CASTLNTEAFF
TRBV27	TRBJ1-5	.	CASSPSGSSSQPQHF
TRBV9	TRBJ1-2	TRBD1	CASSHHRGGTGQYYGYTF
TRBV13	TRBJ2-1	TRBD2	CASSIDGLALNEQFF
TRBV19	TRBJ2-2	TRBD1	CASSKVPGQGTGELFF
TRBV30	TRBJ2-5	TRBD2	CAWDSLGLAGLQETQYF
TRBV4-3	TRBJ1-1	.	CASSQELVGGRAFF
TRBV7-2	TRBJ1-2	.	CASSPGAVPYGYTF
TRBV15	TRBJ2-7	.	CATSRDLVEDEQYF
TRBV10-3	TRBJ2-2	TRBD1	CAVLEGTGRTGELFF
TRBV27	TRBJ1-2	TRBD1	CASREQGRSSGYTF
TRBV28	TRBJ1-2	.	CASSFPQGGYGYTF
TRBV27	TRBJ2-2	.	CASSSFAQSNTGELFF
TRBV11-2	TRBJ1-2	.	CASTLRGVGYGYTF
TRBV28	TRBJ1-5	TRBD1	CASSLGTGLGGSDQPQHF
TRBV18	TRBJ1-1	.	CASSQENDRNTEAFF
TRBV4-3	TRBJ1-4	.	CASSPNGDSNEKLFF
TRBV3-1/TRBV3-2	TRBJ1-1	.	CASRQSAAVTEAFF
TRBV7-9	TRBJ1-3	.	CASSLGDSSGNTIYF
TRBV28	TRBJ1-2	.	CASRPYRAPLGYGYTF
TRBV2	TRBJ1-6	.	CASETGLALHF
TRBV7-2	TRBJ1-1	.	CASTRPAPGNTEAFF
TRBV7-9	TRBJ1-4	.	CASSLAGTNEKLFF
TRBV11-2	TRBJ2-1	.	CASSLDWGPGFF
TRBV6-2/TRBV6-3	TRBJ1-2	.	CASSVITGPSNYGYTF
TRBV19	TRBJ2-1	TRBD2	CASTSGKTYNEQFF
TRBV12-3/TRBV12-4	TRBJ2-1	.	CASSLGRNEQFF
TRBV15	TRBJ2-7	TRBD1	CATSRGKGTQGWFEQYF
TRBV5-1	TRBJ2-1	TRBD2	CASSLGLAGRNEQFF
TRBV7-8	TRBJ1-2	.	CASSSEGWGAAEGYTF
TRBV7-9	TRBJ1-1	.	CASSFWVQNTEAFF
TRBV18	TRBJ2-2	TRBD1	CASSPLTGGETGELFF
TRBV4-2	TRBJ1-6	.	CASSLRSQVGDSPLHF
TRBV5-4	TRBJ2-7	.	CASSKGVRGDSYEQYF
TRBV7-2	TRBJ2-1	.	CASSLDNEQFF
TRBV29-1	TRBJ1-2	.	CSVFGDHGYTF
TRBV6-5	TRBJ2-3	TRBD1	CASSYADREQYF
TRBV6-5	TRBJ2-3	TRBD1	CASSYSGGIGDTQYF
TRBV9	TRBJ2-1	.	CASSPRDPYNEQFF
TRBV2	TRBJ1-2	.	CASSVTRTGYTF
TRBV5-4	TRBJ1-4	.	CASSSTGQSKLFF
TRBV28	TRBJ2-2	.	CASSWGFTGELFF
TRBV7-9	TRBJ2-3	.	CASQMGADTQYF
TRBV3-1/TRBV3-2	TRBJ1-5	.	CASSQGVGQGQPQHF
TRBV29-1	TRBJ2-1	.	CSGAGVLAIEQFF
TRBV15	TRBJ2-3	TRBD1	CATSFTGGEGQYF
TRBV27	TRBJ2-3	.	CASSWTTEDTQYF
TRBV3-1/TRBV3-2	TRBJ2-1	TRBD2	CASSQGLAGGNEQFF
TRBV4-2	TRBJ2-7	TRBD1	CASSQDYRGDEQYF
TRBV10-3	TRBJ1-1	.	CAIRETANTEAFF
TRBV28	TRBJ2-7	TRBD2	CASSPRDYKAFEQYF